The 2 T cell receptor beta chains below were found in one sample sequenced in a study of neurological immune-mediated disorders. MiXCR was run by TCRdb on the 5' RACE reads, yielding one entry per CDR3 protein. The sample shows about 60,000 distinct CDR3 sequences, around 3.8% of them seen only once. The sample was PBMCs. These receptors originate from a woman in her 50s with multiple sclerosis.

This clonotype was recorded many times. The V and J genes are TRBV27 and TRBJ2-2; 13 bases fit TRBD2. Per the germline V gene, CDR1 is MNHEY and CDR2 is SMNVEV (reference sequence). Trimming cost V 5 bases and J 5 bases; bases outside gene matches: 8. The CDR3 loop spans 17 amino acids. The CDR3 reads CASSRPGLAGITGELFF. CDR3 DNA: TGTGCCAGCAGTAGACCGGGACTAGCGGGAATTACCGGGGAGCTGTTTTTT.

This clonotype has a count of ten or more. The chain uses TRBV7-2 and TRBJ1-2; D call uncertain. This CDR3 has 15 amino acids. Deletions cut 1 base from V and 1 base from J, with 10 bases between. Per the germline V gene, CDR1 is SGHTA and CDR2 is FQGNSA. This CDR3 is CASSLVFRFNYGYTF. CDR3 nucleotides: TGTGCCAGCAGCTTAGTTTTCCGGTTTAACTATGGCTACACCTTC.